The source of this T cell receptor beta chain is a study of T cells after yellow fever vaccination. Turning to the study itself: Researchers used SMART-Seq v4 Ultra Low Input to prepare fractions that had low cell numbers.

TCRdb analysed the 5' RACE reads with MiXCR anew, one entry per CDR3 protein. This sample has some 400,000 distinct CDR3 sequences; about 17% occur once, and the top ten carry roughly a sixth. Study-level points and caveats: Although the secondary response was weaker, it peaked faster, at day 5 versus 15.

As to this clonotype: Its matching antigen is unknown. An end of the junction differs from the germline gene, which may be a read error.

Germline V gene lookup returns CDR1 SNHLY and CDR2 FYNNEI. CDR3 length equals 14 residues. The TCR sequence derives from a man between 18 and 35 years old who received the YFV17D yellow fever vaccine. The V gene is TRBV2, the J gene TRBJ2-1, with 7 bases fitting TRBD1. Sequenced material: PBMCs, taken before the yellow fever booster vaccination. CDR3: CASSVDRNTPGLIF. The CDR3 DNA is TGTGCCAGCAGTGTGGACAGGAACACCCCGGGCCTGATCTTC.